The rows below give T cell receptor beta chains drawn from one sample of a study of blood T cell repertoires in COVID-19. Using immunoSEQ multiplex PCR, the repertoire was profiled, and TCRdb retains in-frame clones only, with some absent. Among about 160,000 clones, roughly 80% were seen once, and the ten largest hold less than 4%. The sequencing input was PBMCs or T cells enriched from blood (not recorded which). These receptor sequences come from a woman aged 55-69 years who had recovered from COVID-19. Both conserved end residues are part of each CDR3. The D gene is left open where the match is weak. Clone size is not always given. Where it is, it says once, few, many or a class for expanded clones.

clone_size j_call v_call d_call cdr3_nt cdr3_aa
few TRBJ1-2 TRBV14 . TGTGCCAGCAGCCATACTGACAGGCTATATGGCTACACCTTC CASSHTDRLYGYTF
. TRBJ1-5 TRBV15 TRBD1 TGTGCCACTGGGAGGGACAGGGGGCTTTATCAGCCCCAGCATTTT CATGRDRGLYQPQHF
. TRBJ1-4 TRBV5-1 TRBD1 TGCGCCAGCAGCACCGGACAGGGGGGAAAACTGTTTTTT CASSTGQGGKLFF
once TRBJ2-2 TRBV30 . TGTGCCTGGAGCCACGGGATAAACACCGGGGAGCTGTTTTTT CAWSHGINTGELFF
. TRBJ1-5 TRBV19 . TGTGCCAGTAGCTACAGGAATCAGCCCCAGCATTTT CASSYRNQPQHF
. TRBJ2-7 TRBV5-4 TRBD1 TGTGCCAGCAGCTCAACAGGGGCGAGCTCCTACGAGCAGTACTTC CASSSTGASSYEQYF
. TRBJ1-6 TRBV5-1 . TGCGCCAGCAGCTTGGGCGCGGGGGCTGAGGGTTCACCCCTCCACTTT CASSLGAGAEGSPLHF
. TRBJ2-1 TRBV5-1 TRBD2 TGCGCCAGCAGCTTGGACGCTAGCGGGGGGGGCAATGAGCAGTTCTTC CASSLDASGGGNEQFF
. TRBJ2-6 TRBV21-1 . TGTGCCAGCAGCAAAAGGAGCGGGGGACCCTCTGGGGCCAACGTCCTGACTTTC CASSKRSGGPSGANVLTF
. TRBJ1-4 TRBV2 TRBD1 TGTGCCAGCAGTGGAAAGGGGGCGCGGGAAAAACTGTTTTTT CASSGKGAREKLFF
. TRBJ2-5 TRBV5-1 TRBD1 TGCGCCAGCAGCTCGACAGGGGCCCAAGAGACCCAGTACTTC CASSSTGAQETQYF
. TRBJ1-4 TRBV6-5 TRBD1 TGTGCCAGCAGACCGACAGGGGTCGAAAAACTGTTTTTT CASRPTGVEKLFF
. TRBJ1-6 TRBV3-1/TRBV3-2 . TGTGCCAGCAGCCAAGATCTCCTAAATAATTCACCCCTCCACTTT CASSQDLLNNSPLHF
. TRBJ1-1 TRBV5-1 . TGCGCCAGCAGCTGGGGGCCGACAGGGAACACTGAAGCTTTCTTT CASSWGPTGNTEAFF
. TRBJ2-3 TRBV11-2 . TGTGCCAGCAGCTTCAAGCCCACAGATACGCAGTATTTT CASSFKPTDTQYF
. TRBJ1-2 TRBV9 TRBD1 TGTGCCAGCAGCGTAGATTGGGACAGCCCCTATGGCTACACCTTC CASSVDWDSPYGYTF
. TRBJ1-2 TRBV3-1/TRBV3-2 . TGTGCCAGCAGCCAAGAGGGCAGAATCTATGGCTACACCTTC CASSQEGRIYGYTF
. TRBJ2-2 TRBV9 . TGTGCCAGCAGCGTCACCGGGACTCCCGGGGAGCTGTTTTTT CASSVTGTPGELFF
. TRBJ1-3 TRBV2 . TGTGCCAGCAGCGTAAAGGAGGCGAACACCATATATTTT CASSVKEANTIYF
. TRBJ1-1 TRBV7-8 . TGTGCCAGCAGCTTAGCCGGGGTCGCCACGAACACTGAAGCTTTCTTT CASSLAGVATNTEAFF
. TRBJ2-7 TRBV27 . TGTGCCAGCAGAGACTACGGCTCCTACGAGCAGTACTTC CASRDYGSYEQYF
. TRBJ1-6 TRBV21-1 . TGTGCCAGCAGCGACTACTTGGCCTACCACTTT CASSDYLAYHF
. TRBJ2-7 TRBV29-1 TRBD1 TGCAGCGTCAGATCAGGGGGCCTTGAGGACGAGCAGTACTTC CSVRSGGLEDEQYF
. TRBJ1-2 TRBV27 TRBD1 TGTGCCACCCTATCCACCCGGGGACAGGGGGCGACGGGCTACACCTTC CATLSTRGQGATGYTF
. TRBJ1-2 TRBV6-4 . TGTGCCAGCAGTGACAGGGGTAACCATGGCTACACCTTC CASSDRGNHGYTF
few TRBJ1-1 TRBV5-1 TRBD1 TGCGCCAGCAGCTTGGGGACAGGGGGCACTGAAGCTTTCTTT CASSLGTGGTEAFF
. TRBJ2-7 TRBV24-1 TRBD1 TGTGCCACCAGCGACCCGGGACAGCCCTACGAGCAGTACTTC CATSDPGQPYEQYF
many TRBJ1-2 TRBV5-6 TRBD1 TGTGCCAGCAGCCCTGGGACAGCAAACTATGGCTACACCTTC CASSPGTANYGYTF
. TRBJ1-2 TRBV4-1 . TGCGCCAGCAGCCAAGAAGGCACAGGGAGGGTTAATGGCTACACCTTC CASSQEGTGRVNGYTF
. TRBJ1-1 TRBV27 . TGTGCCAGCAGTGTAGACAGCTGGAACACTGAAGCTTTCTTT CASSVDSWNTEAFF
. TRBJ1-5 TRBV5-8 TRBD1 TGTGCCAGCAGCTTGGCGTGGGGACAGGGAGGCAATCAGCCCCAGCATTTT CASSLAWGQGGNQPQHF
. TRBJ1-2 TRBV12-3/TRBV12-4 . TGTGCCAGCAGCTTTGCAGATGGCTACACCTTC CASSFADGYTF
. TRBJ2-7 TRBV7-2 . TGTGCCAGCAGCTTAGTAGTCTACGAGCAGTACTTC CASSLVVYEQYF
. TRBJ1-5 TRBV7-9 . TGTGCCAGCAGCTCCTGGGCAGGGGACAATCAGCCCCAGCATTTT CASSSWAGDNQPQHF
. TRBJ2-7 TRBV4-1 TRBD1 TGCGCCAGCAGCCAAGGGACCCCGGGACAGGGAACCTACGAGCAGTACTTC CASSQGTPGQGTYEQYF
medium-sized TRBJ2-7 TRBV21-1 . TGTGCCAGCCTCACATACGGGGGGGCAGCCTACGAGCAGTACTTC CASLTYGGAAYEQYF
. TRBJ1-2 TRBV5-1 . TGCGCCAGCAGCTCGACAGTGGATGGCTACACCTTC CASSSTVDGYTF
. TRBJ1-2 TRBV27 . TGTGCCAGCAGCTCAGGGAACACTAACTATGGCTACACCTTC CASSSGNTNYGYTF
. TRBJ2-3 TRBV6-4 TRBD2 TGTGCCAGCAGTCCGACTAGCGGGGGGGCTCCAGATACGCAGTATTTT CASSPTSGGAPDTQYF
. TRBJ2-2 TRBV10-3 . TGTGCCATCAGTGAGGTTGAGAAAACGAACACCGGGGAGCTGTTTTTT CAISEVEKTNTGELFF
. TRBJ1-2 TRBV7-2 TRBD1 TGTGCCAGCAGCTTGGGACAGGGGTGGATCTATGGCTACACCTTC CASSLGQGWIYGYTF
few TRBJ2-7 TRBV7-6 . TGTGCCAGCAGCTCCGGGGAGAACCAGTACTTC CASSSGENQYF
. TRBJ2-7 TRBV5-8 . TGTGCCAGCACCCCGGACTACATGAGCTCCTACGAGCAGTACTTC CASTPDYMSSYEQYF
. TRBJ1-2 TRBV5-6 . TGTGCCAGCAGCTTGGGCGGGATACGGGGCTACACCTTC CASSLGGIRGYTF
. TRBJ1-1 TRBV11-2 . TGTGCCAGCAGCCACTTCTCGGGTGACACTGAAGCTTTCTTT CASSHFSGDTEAFF
. TRBJ2-5 TRBV5-6 TRBD2 TGTGCCAGCAGCTTTAAAACTAGCGGGGCGTACCAAGAGACCCAGTACTTC CASSFKTSGAYQETQYF
. TRBJ1-2 TRBV11-2 TRBD1 TGTGCCAGCAGCTTAGAAAAGGGGGCCCGAACGGTCAGCTACACCTTC CASSLEKGARTVSYTF
. TRBJ2-7 TRBV5-3 TRBD1 TGTGCCAGAAGCCCCGCGGGACAGGCCTACGAGCAGTACTTC CARSPAGQAYEQYF
. TRBJ2-3 TRBV5-4 TRBD2 TGTGCCAGCAGCCCCCCGGGACTAGAAGCAGATACGCAGTATTTT CASSPPGLEADTQYF
. TRBJ1-2 TRBV19 TRBD1 TGTGCCAGTAGTCCCCTGGACAGGGACGCCTATGGCTACACCTTC CASSPLDRDAYGYTF
. TRBJ1-1 TRBV7-9 TRBD1 TGTGCCAGCGGACAGGGGGCAGTCCTGGAAGCTTTCTTT CASGQGAVLEAFF
. TRBJ1-2 TRBV5-1 . TGCGCCAGCAGCTTGTTCCCCGCGGCGGATGGCTACACCTTC CASSLFPAADGYTF
. TRBJ2-5 TRBV19 . TGTGCCAGTAGTCGAGGCGTACCCGAAGAGACCCAGTACTTC CASSRGVPEETQYF
. TRBJ1-1 TRBV6-5 TRBD1 TGTGCCAGCTACCTCGGACAGGGGAATACTGAAGCTTTCTTT CASYLGQGNTEAFF
. TRBJ1-2 TRBV7-2 . TGTGCCAGCAGCTTACTCCAGGGTAGGGGTGGCTACACCTTC CASSLLQGRGGYTF
. TRBJ2-1 TRBV27 TRBD1 TGTGCCAGCAGTTTCCAGGGGGCTCAGCAGTTCTTC CASSFQGAQQFF
. TRBJ1-2 TRBV4-2 TRBD1 TGTGCCAGCAGCCAAGGAGCCGGGACAGGCTATGGCTACACCTTC CASSQGAGTGYGYTF
. TRBJ1-2 TRBV6-6 TRBD1 TGTGCCAGCAGGCCGACAGGGAAAGCCTATGGCTACACCTTC CASRPTGKAYGYTF
. TRBJ2-4 TRBV11-2 TRBD2 TGTGCCAGCAGCGGGGGAACTAGCGGGGCTCTAGCCAAAAACATTCAGTACTTC CASSGGTSGALAKNIQYF
few TRBJ2-1 TRBV7-8 TRBD2 TGTGCCAGCAGCTTATATACTAGCGGGGGTTTCTACAATGAGCAGTTCTTC CASSLYTSGGFYNEQFF